These 27 T cell receptor beta chains share one sample of origin, sequenced in a study of blood T cells in healthy people across ages (dated by TCRdb to about 2015). Receptor libraries were prepared by 5' RACE. TCRdb lists the instrument as Illumina HiSeq 2500. A second PCR of roughly 6 to 12 cycles was run with a J-beta primer mix and a sample-barcoded 5' primer. TCRdb ran its own pipeline on the public reads, namely fastp trimming at Q25 and MiXCR clone calling, and kept in-frame beta chains. Merged by CDR3 protein, the rows form single entries marked with the most common genes and DNA. Within this sample are roughly 790,000 distinct CDR3 sequences, with 43% of them counted one time only. The biggest ten clones account for 20% to 25% of the sample. Sequenced sample: blood. The receptors originated from a woman in her sixties in good health.

V usage is TRBV6-2 or TRBV6-3 and J usage is TRBJ2-5; D is unresolved. The CDR3 loop spans 14 amino acids. V was cut by 5 bases and J by 5 bases, with 15 bases left in between. CDR1 is MNHEY, CDR2 SVGEGT, per germline. CDR3 loop: CASSEQGIRETQYF. Here the CDR3 DNA reads TGTGCCAGCAGTGAGCAAGGGATCCGGGAGACCCAGTACTTC.

This rearrangement joins TRBV5-1 to TRBJ2-1, with D hard to call. The V gene lost 4 bases and the J gene lost 10 bases, with 12 bases spanning the gap. Germline V lookup: CDR1 SGHRS, CDR2 YFSETQ. CDR3 length: 12 amino acids. This CDR3 reads CASSIPYEEQFF. CDR3 sequence (DNA): TGCGCCAGCAGCATCCCCTACGAGGAGCAGTTCTTC.

On this clonotype itself: Germline and junction disagree at one end, which may indicate a read error. This chain links TRBV12-3 or TRBV12-4 with TRBJ2-3, with D uncertain. The CDR3 is 18 amino acids. The CDR3 sequence is CASSFGISWKLSTDAQYF. DNA of the CDR3: TGTGCCAGCAGTTTCGGCATCTCCTGGAAACTTAGCACAGATGCGCAATATTTT.

This clonotype occurred once. The rearrangement joins TRBV28 to TRBJ2-6, with D maybe TRBD2 (7 bases). The V end was cut by 3 bases, the J end by 8 bases, with 17 bases between. Looked up from germline, CDR1 is MDHEN and CDR2 is SYDVKM. The CDR3 runs 16 residues. The CDR3 loop reads CASSLGGRGGTNVLTF. The CDR3 DNA sequence: TGTGCCAGCAGTTTGGGAGGGAGAGGGGGGACCAACGTCCTGACTTTC. The full variable domain, with the rest looked up from reference TRBV28 and TRBJ2-6, is DVKVTQSSRYLVKRTGEKVFLECVQDMDHENMFWYRQDPGLGLRLIYFSYDVKMKEKGDIPEGYSVSREKKERFSLILESASTNQTSMYLCASSLGGRGGTNVLTFGAGSRLTVL.

This clonotype was seen a few times. The J gene is TRBJ2-1, the V gene TRBV12-3 or TRBV12-4; D ambiguous. This CDR3 spans 12 amino acids. V shed 6 bases and J shed 10 bases, with 13 bases lying between them. The CDR3 DNA follows: TGTGCCAGCAGCACCACCGCGAGGGAGCAGTTCTTC. It codes for CASSTTAREQFF.

This clonotype was recorded a few times. This sequence joins TRBV4-1 and TRBJ2-1; 8 bases line up with TRBD2. With V trimmed by 1 base and J by 0 bases, 5 bases remained unmatched. Germline V CDR1 and CDR2: MGHRA, YSYEKL. This CDR3 has 17 residues. CDR3 loop: CASSQGVLAASYNEQFF. The CDR3 nucleotides read TGCGCCAGCAGCCAAGGAGTACTAGCGGCCTCCTACAATGAGCAGTTCTTC.

The J gene is TRBJ2-5, the V gene TRBV25-1; the D call may be TRBD1 or TRBD2 (5 bases each). The CDR3 contains 12 residues. The V end lost 4 bases, the J end lost 12 bases, and 15 bases lay between the germline ends. CDR1 MGHDK and CDR2 SYGVNS come from the germline V gene. CDR3 sequence reads: CASSVQTGPKYF. The CDR3 coding sequence is TGTGCCAGCAGTGTTCAAACGGGACCCAAGTACTTC.

This clonotype appeared a few times. The V call is TRBV20-1, the J call TRBJ2-3, with 8 positions matching TRBD1. With 4 bases clipped from V and 6 bases from J, the junction kept 6 bases outside the gene matches. Per germline, CDR1 DFQATT and CDR2 SNEGSKA (reference sequence). The CDR3 consists of 13 residues. The CDR3 DNA reads TGCAGTGCTAACCGACAGGGGACGGATACGCAGTATTTT. It specifies CSANRQGTDTQYF.

J is TRBJ1-6 and V is TRBV12-3 or TRBV12-4, with TRBD1 as a possible D gene (6 bases). Trimming took off 2 bases at V and 10 bases at J, with 9 bases between the two ends. The CDR3 covers 13 residues. In DNA form, the CDR3 reads TGTGCCAGCAGTTTATCGGGGGGCTCACCCCTCCACTTT. Its translation: CASSLSGGSPLHF.

This clonotype came up many times. The chain couples TRBV29-1 to TRBJ2-1; 8 bases are a match to TRBD2. With 8 bases clipped from V and 7 bases from J, the junction kept 7 bases outside the gene matches. The CDR3 has 12 residues. CDR1 is SQVTM and CDR2 is ANQGSEA in the germline V gene. For the CDR3, the DNA is TGCAGCCAAGCACGGGGGGGGAATGAGCAGTTCTTC. It is translated as CSQARGGNEQFF.

The chain is built from TRBV6-5 and TRBJ2-5; 9 bases match TRBD1. Losses at the gene ends were 5 bases for V and 1 base for J; bases not matched to a gene: 8. Per the germline V gene, CDR1 is MNHEY and CDR2 is SVGAGI. The CDR3 loop spans 16 amino acids. CDR3 residues: CASSTRRQGVQETQYF. The CDR3 DNA reads as TGTGCCAGCAGTACCCGAAGACAGGGGGTCCAAGAGACCCAGTACTTC.

The chain is built from TRBV10-3 and TRBJ2-3, with D perhaps matching TRBD1 (6 bases). Trimming left V 7 bases short and J 14 bases short, with 19 bases between. Germline V gene sequence: CDR1 ENHRY, CDR2 SYGVKD. The CDR3 consists of 12 residues. Here the CDR3 reads CAIKQGSGTPYF. The CDR3 region has the DNA TGTGCCATCAAGCAGGGGTCTGGAACCCCGTATTTT.

The chain joins TRBV11-2 to TRBJ1-2; maybe TRBD1 (6 bases). Germline V CDR1 and CDR2: SGHAT, FQNNGV. The germline V and J ends were trimmed by 6 bases and 1 base, with 18 bases remaining between them. This CDR3 spans 16 amino acids. CDR3 in amino acids: CASSLPDRPINYGYTF. CDR3 coding DNA: TGTGCCAGCAGTCTCCCCGACAGGCCTATTAACTATGGCTACACCTTC.

This clonotype was seen a few times. V gene TRBV7-8 combines with J gene TRBJ2-5, with TRBD2 matching over 9 bases. The germline CDR1 and CDR2 sequences are SGHVS and FQNEAQ. There are 13 residues in the CDR3. V was clipped by 1 base and J by 12 bases; unmatched bases: 6. The CDR3 loop is CASSLGVAGGKYF. CDR3 DNA sequence: TGTGCCAGCAGCTTAGGAGTCGCGGGAGGGAAGTACTTC.

This rearrangement joins TRBV4-3 to TRBJ2-1; perhaps D is TRBD1 or TRBD2 (5 bases each). The V end lost 1 base, the J end lost 10 bases, and 14 bases lay between the germline ends. Per the germline V gene, CDR1 is LGHNA and CDR2 is YSLEER. This CDR3 comprises 14 residues. The CDR3 reads CASSQGGASREQFF. The DNA for the CDR3 is TGCGCCAGCAGCCAAGGTGGGGCTAGCAGAGAGCAGTTCTTC.

The J gene is TRBJ2-3, the V gene TRBV7-2; D ambiguous. The V end lost 7 bases, the J end lost 1 base, and 12 bases lay between the germline ends. CDR1 and CDR2 from the germline V gene are SGHTA and FQGNSA. This CDR3 is built from 14 residues. CDR3 nucleotides: TGTGCCAGCACCCTCCCCGGCGGCACAGATACGCAGTATTTT. Its protein product is CASTLPGGTDTQYF.

The rearrangement uses TRBV19 and TRBJ2-5; no clear D gene. Germline CDR1 reads LNHDA; CDR2 reads SQIVND (reference sequence). Trimming removed 11 bases from V and 1 base from J, with 11 bases in between. This CDR3 has 12 amino acids. CDR3 coding DNA: TGTGCCGCATCGAGACCCCAAGAGACCCAGTACTTC. Its translation: CAASRPQETQYF.

The chain couples TRBV20-1 to TRBJ1-2, with 7 bases that match TRBD1. The CDR3 spans 13 residues. Looked up from germline, CDR1 is DFQATT and CDR2 is SNEGSKA (reference sequence). V trimming: 6 bases; J trimming: 1 base; junction bases outside the gene matches: 5. The DNA for the CDR3 is TGCAGTGCAGGGACAGCCATTAACTATGGCTACACCTTC. Translated: CSAGTAINYGYTF.

The V and J genes are TRBV10-3 and TRBJ1-1, with 9 bases aligning to TRBD1. The CDR3 loop spans 14 amino acids. Germline CDR1 reads ENHRY; CDR2 reads SYGVKD. V shed 6 bases and J 6 bases; nucleotides not matched to a gene: 8. The CDR3 spells CAIRDTGGNAEAFF. The DNA of the CDR3 is TGTGCCATCAGGGATACAGGGGGCAACGCTGAAGCTTTCTTT.

This clonotype was found a few times. CDR3 residues: CSASLSNQPQHF. CDR3 in DNA: TGCAGTGCTAGTTTGAGCAATCAGCCCCAGCATTTT. The chain joins TRBV20-1 to TRBJ1-5; D is ambiguous. V dropped 3 bases and J dropped 1 base, with 4 bases sitting between them. The CDR3 is made up of 12 amino acids. Looked up from germline, CDR1 is DFQATT and CDR2 is SNEGSKA (reference sequence).

This clonotype has only a few counts. This chain uses TRBV9 with TRBJ1-5, with D possibly matching TRBD1 (6 bases). Trimming pared 5 bases from V and 1 base from J, leaving 16 bases between. The germline V gene encodes CDR1 SGDLS and CDR2 YYNGEE. The CDR3 totals 16 residues. The CDR3 loop reads CASSEGGGQSNQPQHF. The CDR3 coding sequence is TGTGCCAGCAGTGAGGGCGGGGGGCAAAGCAATCAGCCCCAGCATTTT.

The genes are TRBV20-1 and TRBJ2-3; 7 positions match TRBD2. Per germline, CDR1 DFQATT and CDR2 SNEGSKA (reference sequence). The CDR3 is 15 residues long. Trimming took 3 bases from V and 2 from J; bases not matched to a gene: 8. For the CDR3, the DNA is TGCAGTGCTAGCCCGGGACTACCACTCACAGATACGCAGTATTTT. This codes for CSASPGLPLTDTQYF.

The V and J genes are TRBV14 and TRBJ2-1; TRBD1 agrees at 11 bases. The CDR3 consists of 16 residues. J was trimmed by 7 bases and V by 4 bases; bases with no gene match: 9. In germline, CDR1 is SGHDN, CDR2 FVKESK. CDR3: CASSLGRDRGYNEQFF. As DNA, the CDR3 is TGTGCCAGCAGCCTAGGTCGGGACAGGGGGTATAATGAGCAGTTCTTC.

This chain uses TRBV6-1 with TRBJ2-1; the D gene is possibly TRBD1 (5 bases). Trimming took 2 bases from V and 2 from J, leaving 10 bases between them. Germline CDR1 and CDR2: MNHNS and SASEGT. The CDR3 has 15 residues. The DNA of the CDR3 is TGTGCCAGCAGTGAAATTACAGGAACCTACAATGAGCAGTTCTTC. Its translation: CASSEITGTYNEQFF.

This clonotype was counted a few times. CDR3 DNA: TGCGCCAGCAGCCCCATCGGACTAGCGGGAGACGAGCAGTACTTC. Protein: CASSPIGLAGDEQYF. The chain employs TRBV5-1 and TRBJ2-7; 13 positions agree with TRBD2. V was pared by 4 bases and J by 5 bases, with 6 bases of the junction left unmatched. Germline lookup yields CDR1 SGHRS and CDR2 YFSETQ. This CDR3 is 15 amino acids long.

In regard to this clonotype: Since a much larger clone is just one base distant, this may be a read error. This rearrangement joins TRBV5-6 to TRBJ2-1; weak D call: TRBD2 (5 bases). V shed 4 bases and J shed 13 bases, with 15 bases lying between them. Per the germline V gene, CDR1 is SGHDT and CDR2 is YYEEEE. CDR3 length: 12 amino acids. CDR3 in amino acids: CASSVGVETQFF. Here the CDR3 DNA reads TGTGCCAGCAGCGTCGGGGTGGAGACCCAGTTCTTC.

This clonotype was counted between two and nine times. The CDR3 sequence: CASSQDRSYRELFF. The CDR3 nucleotides are TGCGCCAGCAGCCAAGATAGGAGTTACAGGGAGCTGTTTTTT. The chain employs TRBV4-3 and TRBJ2-2; D uncertain. Trimming stripped 0 bases from V and 9 bases from J, with 11 bases between. CDR1 is LGHNA and CDR2 is YSLEER in the germline V gene. This CDR3 has 14 residues.